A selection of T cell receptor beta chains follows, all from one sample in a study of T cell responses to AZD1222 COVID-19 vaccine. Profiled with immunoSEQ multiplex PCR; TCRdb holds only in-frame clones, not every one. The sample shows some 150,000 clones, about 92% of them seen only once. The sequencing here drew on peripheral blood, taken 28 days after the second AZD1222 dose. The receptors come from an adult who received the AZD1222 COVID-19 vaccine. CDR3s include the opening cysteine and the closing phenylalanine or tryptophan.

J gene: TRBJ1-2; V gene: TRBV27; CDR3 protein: CASSLDAGGGWGYTF
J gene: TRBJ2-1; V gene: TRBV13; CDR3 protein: CASSLGPANEQFF
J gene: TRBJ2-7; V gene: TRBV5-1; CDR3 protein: CASSPASGRAYEQYF
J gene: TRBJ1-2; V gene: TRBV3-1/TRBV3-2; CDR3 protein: CASSQSGVNYGYTF
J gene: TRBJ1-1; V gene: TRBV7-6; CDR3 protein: CASSLGELGSTEAFF
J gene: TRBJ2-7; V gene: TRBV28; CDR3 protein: CASGKGARYEQYF
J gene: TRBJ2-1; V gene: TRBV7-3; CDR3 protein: CASSRKGQGAYNEQFF
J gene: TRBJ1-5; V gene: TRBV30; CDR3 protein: CAWSVRAGGNQPQHF
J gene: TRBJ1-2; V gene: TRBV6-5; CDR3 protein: CASSSTMRTGSYTF
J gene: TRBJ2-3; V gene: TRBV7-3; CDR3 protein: CASSLTSGGFDTQYF
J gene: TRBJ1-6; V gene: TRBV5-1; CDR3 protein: CASALGDRGEPLHF
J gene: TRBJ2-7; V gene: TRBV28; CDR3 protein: CASSSQGAGAYEQYF
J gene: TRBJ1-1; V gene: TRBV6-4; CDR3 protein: CASSVAGGDTEAFF
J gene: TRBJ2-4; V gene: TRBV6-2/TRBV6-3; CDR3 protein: CASSYSRDRGNIQYF
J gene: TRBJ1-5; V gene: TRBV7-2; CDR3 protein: CASSLKGGQPQHF
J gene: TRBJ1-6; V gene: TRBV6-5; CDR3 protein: CASSPKTNSPLHF
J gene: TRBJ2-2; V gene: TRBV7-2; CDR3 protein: CASSLGYGELFF
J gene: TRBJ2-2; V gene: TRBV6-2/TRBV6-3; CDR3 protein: CASSWADTNTGELFF
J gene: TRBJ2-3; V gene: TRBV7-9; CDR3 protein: CASSPGTPGADTQYF